These 4 T cell receptor beta chains were sequenced from one sample in a study of T cell responses to AZD1222 COVID-19 vaccine (dated by TCRdb to the early 2020s). Libraries were prepared through the immunoSEQ multiplex PCR assay. The source is immuneACCESS, and TCRdb retained only in-frame sequences with V and J called. Part of the clones is not carried over; for the studies checked, unresolved V genes explain less than half of this, and the remainder is unexplained. The table for this sample lists about 150,000 clones; about 93% of them were counted only once. Less than 6.5% of the sample belongs to the ten largest clones. Explained via the paper, the time point label denotes: baseline before first vaccination. Sequenced material: peripheral blood, taken on day 0 of AZD1222 vaccination. Receptors were obtained from an adult in good health.

The genes are TRBV11-2 and TRBJ2-7; maybe TRBD2 (6 bases). Per the germline V gene, CDR1 is SGHAT and CDR2 is FQNNGV. V was clipped by 2 bases and J by 1 base, with 9 bases between them. The CDR3 has 14 amino acids. CDR3 sequence (DNA): TGTGCCAGCAGCTTAAGGGACTTTTCCTACGAGCAGTACTTC. It yields the protein CASSLRDFSYEQYF.

The chain joins TRBV30 to TRBJ2-1; 7 nucleotides line up with TRBD2. J was trimmed by 8 bases and V by 1 base; bases with no gene match: 11. This CDR3 comprises 15 residues. Germline CDR1 is GTSNPN and CDR2 is SVGIG (reference sequence). CDR3 region: CAWSAVGGPSDEQFF. The CDR3 bases are TGTGCCTGGAGTGCGGTGGGAGGGCCCTCAGATGAGCAGTTCTTC.

V usage is TRBV5-6 and J usage is TRBJ1-1; maybe TRBD1 (5 bases). The CDR3 sequence is 13 residues long. CDR1 and CDR2 from the germline V gene are SGHDT and YYEEEE. Trimming took off 1 base at V and 4 bases at J, with 8 bases between the two ends. CDR3 sequence: CASSLWGGTEAFF. The CDR3 DNA reads as TGTGCCAGCAGCTTGTGGGGCGGCACTGAAGCTTTCTTT.

The rearrangement uses TRBV28 and TRBJ1-1; D unclear. Germline V CDR1 and CDR2: MDHEN, SYDVKM. With 2 bases removed from V and 0 bases from J, the gap between germline ends came to 7 bases. The CDR3 is 14 residues long. CDR3 bases: TGTGCCAGCAGTTTAACCCGAGTGAACACTGAAGCTTTCTTT. It translates to CASSLTRVNTEAFF.